This T cell receptor beta chain was captured by sequencing in a study of cytotoxic CD8 clonotypes in ibrutinib-treated CLL (dated by TCRdb to about 2021). Looking at the study overall: In this cohort, about 15 patients were treatment-naive and roughly ten were relapsed/refractory, while roughly 18 had unmutated IGHV. Partial responses were observed in 24 patients and complete responses in 2; after a median follow-up of around 68 months, remission was maintained in approximately 14 patients and progression was observed in roughly twelve. Samples at response were collected after a median of 12 months of treatment, with a range of about 6 to 40 months. On average, each sample had roughly 250,000 productive templates and 100,000 or so productive rearrangements. Longitudinal samples were obtainable from about 30% of the 86 participants in the trial. Cryopreserved peripheral blood mononuclear cells were obtained before treatment, at response, and at either sustained remission or disease progression. Patients were still on ibrutinib when every remission and progressive disease sample was collected. General study outcomes and caveats: Sampling times were not matched between sustained-remission and progressing patients, and lymph node repertoires were not studied. Clonality rose at ibrutinib response, remained stable during sustained remission, and dropped back toward baseline at progression. At baseline, clonality was higher than in age-matched healthy donors and showed a strong correlation with circulating CD8+ T-cell counts. Public clonotypes were found to be uncommon and were observed to contract or remain stable during treatment; the increase in clonality was shown to reflect expansion of private clonotypes at ibrutinib response.

Interpreted using the paper, the time point label stands for: about a year on ibrutinib. About 2 micrograms of genomic DNA were extracted from cryopreserved PBMCs for TCR beta library preparation. Longitudinal blood samples from CLL patients on ibrutinib monotherapy underwent high-throughput TCR beta sequencing. The patients took part in an open-label, single-center phase 2 trial of ibrutinib monotherapy. The junction carries 8 bases between V and J, which are trimmed by 2 bases and 2 bases respectively. From its cysteine to its phenylalanine, the CDR3 spans 14 amino acids. Kept here is only the CDR3 DNA, which spans 42 bases and is read in frame from base 1. Looking up the germline V gene yields CDR1 SGHDT and CDR2 YYEEEE. On a MiSeq, deep resolution sequencing aimed for a depth between 1 in 1 million and 1 in 200,000 T cells, with each clonotype covered about 9.2x on average. TCR beta libraries were generated with the immunoSEQ hsTCRB Kit. The study's processing was this. ImmunoSEQ Data Assistant and ImmunoSEQ Analyzer were used for data analysis, and V, D and J genes were assigned according to IMGT definitions. Clonality was computed as one minus normalized Shannon entropy of productive rearrangement frequencies, ranging from 0 to 1. Only overrepresented clonotypes making up at least 0.05% of the repertoire of each patient were included in the public clonotype analysis. Approximately 12 age-matched healthy donor repertoires from immuneACCESS were used as controls for clonality. TCRdb holds this immuneACCESS table with in-frame rearrangements only. Some clones are missing; in checked studies, unresolved V genes explain under half, and the rest has no known cause. V and J calls and clone size follow that table, whereas D and trimming were derived from the DNA. Counted in this sample were some 150,000 clones; roughly 80% of them appeared once. Approximately 28% of the sample is in the top ten clones.

Of note for this clone: Its antigen specificity is not known. Per-nucleotide qualities are absent, and no much larger clonotype sits a single base away.

Sequenced material: PBMCs, taken after 12 months of ibrutinib treatment. The V and J genes are TRBV5-6 and TRBJ2-4; the D gene is not confidently resolved. This TCR came from a human donor with chronic lymphocytic leukemia. The CDR3 sequence is CASSFSLPKNIQYF. The DNA is TGTGCCAGCAGCTTTTCCTTACCCAAAAACATTCAGTACTTC.